This TCR beta chain was sequenced in a study of T cells after posttransplantation cyclophosphamide. Study outcomes and limitations: Donor-recipient repertoire similarity was low at 1-2 months, rising over year one. Skin or GI-infiltrating T cells shared few TRB sequences with blood. After PTCy, TRB diversity resembled that of CNI/methotrexate controls.

This table comes from immunoSEQ multiplex PCR, and its TCRdb copy is limited to in-frame clones, with some not included. There are thousands of clones in the sample; about 98% occur only once, and 0.85% to 0.9% lies in the top ten. The related graft donor's blood sample was taken on the day of bone marrow donation. A word on this clone: The target antigen is unknown.

The CDR3 contains 14 residues. Losses at the gene ends were 0 bases for V and 10 bases for J; bases not matched to a gene: 7. Germline CDR1 reads SGDLS; CDR2 reads YYNGEE. Sequenced: memory CD4+ T cells sorted from PBMCs. The chain couples TRBV9 to TRBJ1-1; TRBD1 matches at 9 bases. This TCR was recovered from a man aged 35-49 years in good health, CMV-negative, and a related stem cell transplant donor. CDR3 sequence: CASSVEGGTGRAFF. For the CDR3, the DNA is TGTGCCAGCAGCGTAGAAGGAGGGACAGGGCGAGCTTTCTTT.